The T cell receptor beta chain under discussion was sequenced for a study of graft-versus-host responses after intestinal transplantation. About the study: Every one of the recipients received anti-thymocyte globulin induction and afterwards took tacrolimus and steroids for roughly three years.

Regarding this clone: What it binds is unknown.

The CDR3 totals 16 residues. Trimming took 1 base from V and 0 from J, leaving 13 bases between them. Germline V gives CDR1 SGHRS, CDR2 YFSETQ. TCRdb's copy holds only in-frame clones and misses some; the assay was immunoSEQ multiplex PCR. This table has roughly 120,000 clones, about nine tenths appearing once. This rearrangement joins TRBV5-1 to TRBJ1-1; D not resolved. The source was unstimulated CD4+ T cells sorted from spleen or lymph node cells, collected before intestinal transplant. This TCR derives from a human donor who received an intestinal transplant. The CDR3 DNA follows: TGCGCCAGCAGCTTGAATCTCGTACAGTTGAACACTGAAGCTTTCTTT. It specifies CASSLNLVQLNTEAFF.